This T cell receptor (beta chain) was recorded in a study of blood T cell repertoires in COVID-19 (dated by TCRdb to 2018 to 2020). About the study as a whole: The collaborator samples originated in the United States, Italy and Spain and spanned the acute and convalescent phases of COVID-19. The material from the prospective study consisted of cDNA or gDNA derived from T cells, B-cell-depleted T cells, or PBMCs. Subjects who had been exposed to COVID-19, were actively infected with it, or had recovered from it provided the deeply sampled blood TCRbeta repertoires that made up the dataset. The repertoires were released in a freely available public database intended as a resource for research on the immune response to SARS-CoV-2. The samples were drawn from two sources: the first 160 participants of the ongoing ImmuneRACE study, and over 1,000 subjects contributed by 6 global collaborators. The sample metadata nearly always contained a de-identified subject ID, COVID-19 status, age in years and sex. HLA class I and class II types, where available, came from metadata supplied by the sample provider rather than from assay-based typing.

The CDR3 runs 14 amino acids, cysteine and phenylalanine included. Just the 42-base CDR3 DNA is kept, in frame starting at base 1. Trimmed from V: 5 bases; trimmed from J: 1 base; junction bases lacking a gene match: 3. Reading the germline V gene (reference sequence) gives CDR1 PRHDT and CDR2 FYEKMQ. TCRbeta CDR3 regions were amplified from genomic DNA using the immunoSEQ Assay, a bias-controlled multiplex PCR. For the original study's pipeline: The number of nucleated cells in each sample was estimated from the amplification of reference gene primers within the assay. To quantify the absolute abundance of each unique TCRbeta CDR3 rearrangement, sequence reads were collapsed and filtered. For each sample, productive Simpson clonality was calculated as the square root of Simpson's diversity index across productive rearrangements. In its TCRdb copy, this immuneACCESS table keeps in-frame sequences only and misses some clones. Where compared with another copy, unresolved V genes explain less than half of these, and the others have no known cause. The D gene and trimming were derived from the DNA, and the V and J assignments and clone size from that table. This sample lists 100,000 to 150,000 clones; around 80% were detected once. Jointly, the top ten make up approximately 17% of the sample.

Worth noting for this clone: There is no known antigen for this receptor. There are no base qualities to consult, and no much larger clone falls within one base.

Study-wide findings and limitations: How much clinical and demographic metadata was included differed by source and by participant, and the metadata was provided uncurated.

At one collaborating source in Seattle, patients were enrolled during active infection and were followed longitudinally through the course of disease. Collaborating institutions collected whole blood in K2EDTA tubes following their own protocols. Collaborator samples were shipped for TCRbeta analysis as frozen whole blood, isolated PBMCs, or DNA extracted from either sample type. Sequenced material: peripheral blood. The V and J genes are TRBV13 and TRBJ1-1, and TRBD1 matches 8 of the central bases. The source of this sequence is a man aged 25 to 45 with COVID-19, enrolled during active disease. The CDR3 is CASSRGTGNTEAFF. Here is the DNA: TGTGCCAGCAGCCGCGGGACAGGGAACACTGAAGCTTTCTTT.